A selection of T cell receptor beta chains follows, all from one sample in a study of blood T cell repertoires in COVID-19. Assay used: immunoSEQ multiplex PCR; TCRdb lists only in-frame clones, some missing. Of fewer than 300,000 clones in the sample, around 85% were seen once. The sample consisted of peripheral blood. The receptors originated from a man in his fifties with active or convalescent COVID-19. The CDR3 runs from the conserved cysteine through the conserved F or W. A D gene is named only where the DNA matches it firmly. Where a row states a size, it is once, few, many or the class of an expanded clone; other rows omit it.

.	TRBV7-3	once	TRBJ1-2	TGTGCCAGCAGCCCGGACAAGAACTATGGCTACACCTTC	CASSPDKNYGYTF
TRBD2	TRBV6-1	.	TRBJ2-1	TGTGCCAGCAGTGAGGGGACTAGCTCCTACAATGAGCAGTTCTTC	CASSEGTSSYNEQFF
.	TRBV5-1	.	TRBJ2-1	TGCGCCAGCAGACTAAGCGAATACAATGAGCAGTTCTTC	CASRLSEYNEQFF
TRBD1	TRBV10-3	once	TRBJ2-1	TGTGCCATCAGCGAGACAGGGGGTTTATACAATGAGCAGTTCTTC	CAISETGGLYNEQFF
TRBD1	TRBV5-4	.	TRBJ1-5	TGTGCCAGCAGCTTGGTTCCGTGCGACAGGGGAACAATTAGCAATCAGCCCCAGCATTTT	CASSLVPCDRGTISNQPQHF
TRBD2	TRBV7-8	.	TRBJ2-3	TGTGCCAGCAGCGGACTAGCAGGGGCAGATACGCAGTATTTT	CASSGLAGADTQYF
TRBD2	TRBV7-9	.	TRBJ2-7	TGTGCCAGCAGCTTAGGAACGGGAGGATCCTACGAGCAGTACTTC	CASSLGTGGSYEQYF
.	TRBV5-1	.	TRBJ1-2	TGCGCCAGCAGCTTGGCGGGGGTAGACTATGGCTACACCTTC	CASSLAGVDYGYTF
.	TRBV5-6	.	TRBJ2-1	TGTGCCAGTACTGCTAGTGGCCATGAGCAGTTCTTC	CASTASGHEQFF
TRBD2	TRBV5-1	.	TRBJ2-3	TGCGCCAGCAGCTTTGGGGGGGGCACAGATACGCAGTATTTT	CASSFGGGTDTQYF
TRBD1	TRBV2	once	TRBJ1-1	TGTGCCAGCAGTGGACAGGGGAGAGGATTCACTGAAGCTTTCTTT	CASSGQGRGFTEAFF
.	TRBV13	.	TRBJ2-1	TGTGCCAGCAGCTACGGGACTCAATACAATGAGCAGTTCTTC	CASSYGTQYNEQFF
.	TRBV30	once	TRBJ1-1	TGTGCCTGGAGTCGGGAGGCGAACACTGAAGCTTTCTTT	CAWSREANTEAFF
TRBD1	TRBV5-1	.	TRBJ2-7	TGCGCCAGCAGCACGTCCGACAGGGTAAGCTCCTACGAGCAGTACTTC	CASSTSDRVSSYEQYF
.	TRBV29-1	.	TRBJ2-1	TGCAGCTCCCAGGGGTCCGCGACCTACAATGAGCAGTTCTTC	CSSQGSATYNEQFF
.	TRBV24-1	.	TRBJ1-4	TGTGCCACCAGTGACCGCACAGGGAAACTGTTTTTT	CATSDRTGKLFF
TRBD2	TRBV25-1	once	TRBJ2-2	TGTGCCAGCAGTGAATGGACTAGCGGAAACACCGGGGAGCTGTTTTTT	CASSEWTSGNTGELFF
TRBD1	TRBV19	.	TRBJ1-2	TGTGCCAGTACCCCGGACAGGACTAACTATGGCTACACCTTC	CASTPDRTNYGYTF
TRBD1	TRBV13	.	TRBJ1-2	TGTGCCAGCAGCCGCCGGACAGGGGGTATCTATGGCTACACCTTC	CASSRRTGGIYGYTF
.	TRBV5-1	.	TRBJ2-7	TGCGCCAGCAGCTTGGTTCGGGGGGAGCAGTACTTC	CASSLVRGEQYF
.	TRBV2	.	TRBJ1-1	TGTGCCAGCAGTGAGACCGGGGGGAACACTGAAGCTTTCTTT	CASSETGGNTEAFF
TRBD2	TRBV27	.	TRBJ2-5	TGTGCCAGCCGACTAGCGGGAGTTGAGACCCAGTACTTC	CASRLAGVETQYF
.	TRBV6-5	.	TRBJ2-6	TGTGCCAGCATAAGTAGCCTCTCTGGGGCCAACGTCCTGACTTTC	CASISSLSGANVLTF
.	TRBV7-9	.	TRBJ1-2	TGTGCCAGCAGCTTAGGGTTTCGGGGGGCGGCGGATGGCTACACCTTC	CASSLGFRGAADGYTF
TRBD1	TRBV7-9	.	TRBJ1-1	TGTGCCAGCAGCCAGAGGGGACAGATTTACATGAACACTGAAGCTTTCTTT	CASSQRGQIYMNTEAFF
.	TRBV21-1	.	TRBJ1-3	TGTGCCAGGTTATTTATGGCCGTTCCTGGAAACACCATATATTTT	CARLFMAVPGNTIYF
.	TRBV11-2	.	TRBJ1-4	TGTGCCAGCAGCTTAGGGAGTTTTAATGAAAAACTGTTTTTT	CASSLGSFNEKLFF
TRBD1	TRBV5-4	.	TRBJ2-6	TGTGCCAGCAGCTTACGGACAGGCCGCTCTGGGGCCAACGTCCTGACTTTC	CASSLRTGRSGANVLTF
.	TRBV6-1	.	TRBJ1-2	TGTGCCAGCAGGGAAGTACGGGGGGGCTACACCTTC	CASREVRGGYTF
TRBD2	TRBV19	.	TRBJ2-2	TGTGCCAGTAGCGGGTCTGCGGGAGCCCCCACCGGGGAGCTGTTTTTT	CASSGSAGAPTGELFF
TRBD2	TRBV19	.	TRBJ2-2	TGTGCCACCCTAGCGGGGAACACCGGGGAGCTGTTTTTT	CATLAGNTGELFF
.	TRBV5-4	.	TRBJ1-2	TGTGCCAGCACCCTCACAGGGTGGGGTTACTATGGCTACACCTTC	CASTLTGWGYYGYTF
.	TRBV7-7	.	TRBJ2-3	TGTGCTAGCAGCCTTCTTAGAACAGATACGCAGTATTTT	CASSLLRTDTQYF
TRBD1	TRBV4-2	.	TRBJ1-1	TGTGCCAGCAGCCAAGGCAGGGGGCCGATTGAAGCTTTCTTT	CASSQGRGPIEAFF
TRBD2	TRBV28	few	TRBJ2-3	TGTGCCAGCACCCCCGGCGGGGGGAGGACAGATACGCAGTATTTT	CASTPGGGRTDTQYF
TRBD2	TRBV29-1	.	TRBJ2-3	TGCAGCGTTGTCGGACGGGAGGCGCAGTATTTT	CSVVGREAQYF
TRBD1	TRBV10-3	.	TRBJ1-3	TGTGCCATCAGTGAGTCGTACAGGGGTGCAAACACCATATATTTT	CAISESYRGANTIYF
.	TRBV30	.	TRBJ1-2	TGTGCCTGGAGTGAACAGAGTGTCTACACCTTC	CAWSEQSVYTF
.	TRBV4-2	.	TRBJ1-5	TGTGCCAGCAGCCAAGAGTGGCTCTCCAATCAGCCCCAGCATTTT	CASSQEWLSNQPQHF
TRBD1	TRBV4-3	.	TRBJ1-5	TGCGCCAGCAGCCAAGATAGGGGGCCCGTTGGCAATCAGCCCCAGCATTTT	CASSQDRGPVGNQPQHF
.	TRBV4-3	.	TRBJ2-2	TGCGCCAGCAGCCAAGGGGGGGTTGGATTCGGGGAGCTGTTTTTT	CASSQGGVGFGELFF
.	TRBV5-4	.	TRBJ2-2	TGTGCCAGCAGCTTCCAGAACACCGGGGAGCTGTTTTTT	CASSFQNTGELFF
TRBD1	TRBV5-8	few	TRBJ1-6	TGTGCCAGCAGCTCCCACCCGGGACAGAGTTCACCCCTCCACTTT	CASSSHPGQSSPLHF
TRBD1	TRBV27	.	TRBJ2-7	TGTGCCAGCAGTTTAGGACAGGGGATCGAGCAGTACTTC	CASSLGQGIEQYF
TRBD2	TRBV15	.	TRBJ2-2	TGTGCCACCAGCAGAGATCCTGGAGGACTAGCGCCCGGGGAGCTGTTTTTT	CATSRDPGGLAPGELFF